This entry features one TCR beta chain sequence. This sample stems from a study of T cells after somatic rescue of genetic block. Germline CDR1 and CDR2: SEHNR and FQNEAQ (reference sequence). V dropped 5 bases and J dropped 6 bases, with 13 bases sitting between them. The CDR3 sequence is 13 residues long. Profiled with immunoSEQ multiplex PCR; TCRdb holds only in-frame clones, not every one. Found here are 110,000 or so clones, approximately 90% of them singletons; the top ten hold roughly 1.5%. Sample: peripheral blood mononuclear cells (PBMCs). The sequence came from a woman younger than 35. The chain combines TRBV7-9 with TRBJ1-1, with a weak D call TRBD1 (5 bases). This CDR3 is CASSPGRGPEAFF. The CDR3 region has the DNA TGTGCCAGCAGCCCCGGTAGGGGCCCTGAAGCTTTCTTT.